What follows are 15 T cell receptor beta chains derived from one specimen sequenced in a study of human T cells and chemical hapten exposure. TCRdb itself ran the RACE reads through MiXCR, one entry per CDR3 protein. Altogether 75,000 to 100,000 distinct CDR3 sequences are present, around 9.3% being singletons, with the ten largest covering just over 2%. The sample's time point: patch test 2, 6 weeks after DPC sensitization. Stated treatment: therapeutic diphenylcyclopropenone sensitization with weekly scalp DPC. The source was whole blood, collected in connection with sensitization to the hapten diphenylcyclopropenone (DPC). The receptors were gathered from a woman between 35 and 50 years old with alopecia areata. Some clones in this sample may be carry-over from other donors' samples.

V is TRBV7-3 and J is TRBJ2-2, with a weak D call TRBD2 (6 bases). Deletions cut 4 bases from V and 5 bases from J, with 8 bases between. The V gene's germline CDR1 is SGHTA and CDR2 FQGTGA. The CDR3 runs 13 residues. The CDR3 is CASSSLATGELFF. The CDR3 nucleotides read TGTGCCAGCAGCTCCCTAGCGACCGGGGAGCTGTTTTTT.

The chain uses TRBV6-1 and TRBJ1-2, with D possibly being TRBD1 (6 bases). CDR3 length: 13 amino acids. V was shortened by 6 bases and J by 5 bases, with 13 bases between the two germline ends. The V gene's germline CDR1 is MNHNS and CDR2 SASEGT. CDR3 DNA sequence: TGTGCCAGCAGGGGGTACAGGGCTTATGGCTACACCTTC. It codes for CASRGYRAYGYTF.

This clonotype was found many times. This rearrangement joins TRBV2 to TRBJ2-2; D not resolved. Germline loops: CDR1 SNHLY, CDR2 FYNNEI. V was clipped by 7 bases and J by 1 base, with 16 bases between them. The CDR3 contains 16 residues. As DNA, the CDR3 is TGTGCCAGCACGCGATCCACCCGGAGGAACACCGGGGAGCTGTTTTTT. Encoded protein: CASTRSTRRNTGELFF.

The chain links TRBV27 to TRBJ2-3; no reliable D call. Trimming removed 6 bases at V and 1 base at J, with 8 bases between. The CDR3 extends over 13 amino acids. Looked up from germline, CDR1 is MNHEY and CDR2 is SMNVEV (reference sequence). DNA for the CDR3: TGTGCCAGCAGATCGATTGGCACAGATACGCAGTATTTT. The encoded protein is CASRSIGTDTQYF.

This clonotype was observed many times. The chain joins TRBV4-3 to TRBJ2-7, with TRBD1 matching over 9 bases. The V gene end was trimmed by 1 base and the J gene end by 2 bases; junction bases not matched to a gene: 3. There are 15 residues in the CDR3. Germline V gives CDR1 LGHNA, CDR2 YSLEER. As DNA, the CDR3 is TGCGCCAGCAGCCAAGGGACAGGGGAAGCCTACGAGCAGTACTTC. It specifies CASSQGTGEAYEQYF.

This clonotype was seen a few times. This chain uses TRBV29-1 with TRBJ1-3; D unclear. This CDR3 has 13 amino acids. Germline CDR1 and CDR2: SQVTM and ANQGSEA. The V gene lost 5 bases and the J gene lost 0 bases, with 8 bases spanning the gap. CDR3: CSVRRDSGNTIYF. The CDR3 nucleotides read TGCAGCGTTCGGAGGGACTCTGGAAACACCATATATTTT.

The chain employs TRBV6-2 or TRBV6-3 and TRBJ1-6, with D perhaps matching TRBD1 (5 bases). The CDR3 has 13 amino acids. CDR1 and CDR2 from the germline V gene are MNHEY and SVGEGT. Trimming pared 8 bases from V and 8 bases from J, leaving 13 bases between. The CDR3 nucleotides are TGTGCCAGCGGTGATCCGGGACATTCACCCCTCCACTTT. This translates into CASGDPGHSPLHF.

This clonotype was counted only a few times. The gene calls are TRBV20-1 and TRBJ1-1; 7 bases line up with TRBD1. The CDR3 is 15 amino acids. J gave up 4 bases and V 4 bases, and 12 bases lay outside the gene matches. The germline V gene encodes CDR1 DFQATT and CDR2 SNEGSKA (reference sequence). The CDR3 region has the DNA TGCAGTGCTAAAGAGGGGGCGGTGGGTAGCACTGAAGCTTTCTTT. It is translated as CSAKEGAVGSTEAFF.

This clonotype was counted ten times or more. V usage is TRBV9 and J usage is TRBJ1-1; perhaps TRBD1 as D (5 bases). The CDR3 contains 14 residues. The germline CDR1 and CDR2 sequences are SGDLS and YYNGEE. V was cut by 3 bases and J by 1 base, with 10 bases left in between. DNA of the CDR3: TGTGCCAGCAGCGGGGGGAGAAAGAACACTGAAGCTTTCTTT. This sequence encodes CASSGGRKNTEAFF.

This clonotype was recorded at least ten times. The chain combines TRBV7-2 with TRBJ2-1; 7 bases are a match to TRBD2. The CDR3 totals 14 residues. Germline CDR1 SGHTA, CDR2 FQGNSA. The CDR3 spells CPFAREPLYNEQFF. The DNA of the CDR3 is TGTCCGTTTGCGCGGGAGCCCCTCTACAATGAGCAGTTCTTC.

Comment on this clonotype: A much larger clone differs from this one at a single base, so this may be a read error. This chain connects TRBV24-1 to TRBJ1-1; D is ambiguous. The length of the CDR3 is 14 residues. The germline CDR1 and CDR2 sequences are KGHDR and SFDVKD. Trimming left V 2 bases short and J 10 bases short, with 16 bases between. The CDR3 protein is CATSDSRRGLGAFF. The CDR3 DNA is TGTGCCACCAGTGATTCCCGGAGAGGGTTAGGAGCTTTCTTT.

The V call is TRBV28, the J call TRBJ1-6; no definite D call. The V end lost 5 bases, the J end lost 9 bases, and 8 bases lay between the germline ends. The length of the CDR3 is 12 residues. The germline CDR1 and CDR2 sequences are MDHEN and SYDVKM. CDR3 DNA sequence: TGTGCCAGCAGTCTACAGTCTTCACCCCTCCACTTT. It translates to CASSLQSSPLHF. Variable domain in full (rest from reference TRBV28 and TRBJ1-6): DVKVTQSSRYLVKRTGEKVFLECVQDMDHENMFWYRQDPGLGLRLIYFSYDVKMKEKGDIPEGYSVSREKKERFSLILESASTNQTSMYLCASSLQSSPLHFGNGTRLTVT.

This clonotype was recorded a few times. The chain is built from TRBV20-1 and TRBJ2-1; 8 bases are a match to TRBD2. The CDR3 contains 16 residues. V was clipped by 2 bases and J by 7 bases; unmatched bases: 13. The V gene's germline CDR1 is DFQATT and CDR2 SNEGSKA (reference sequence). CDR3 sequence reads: CSARYYPGGPGNEQFF. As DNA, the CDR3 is TGCAGTGCTAGATATTATCCGGGAGGGCCGGGGAATGAGCAGTTCTTC.

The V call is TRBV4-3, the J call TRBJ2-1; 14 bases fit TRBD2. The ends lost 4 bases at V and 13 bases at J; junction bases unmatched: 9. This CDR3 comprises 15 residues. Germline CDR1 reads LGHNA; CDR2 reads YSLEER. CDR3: CASSPGLAGVGPQFF. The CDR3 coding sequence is TGCGCCAGCAGCCCGGGACTAGCGGGAGTGGGGCCTCAGTTCTTC.

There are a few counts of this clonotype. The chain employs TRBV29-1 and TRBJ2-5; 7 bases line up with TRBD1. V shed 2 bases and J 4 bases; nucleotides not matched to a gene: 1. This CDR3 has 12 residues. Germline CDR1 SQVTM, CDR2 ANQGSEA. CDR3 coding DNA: TGCAGCGTTGAACCAGGGGGAGAGACCCAGTACTTC. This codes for CSVEPGGETQYF. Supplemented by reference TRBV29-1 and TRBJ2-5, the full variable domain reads SAVISQKPSRDICQRGTSLTIQCQVDSQVTMMFWYRQQPGQSLTLIATANQGSEATYESGFVIDKFPISRPNLTFSTLTVSNMSPEDSSIYLCSVEPGGETQYFGPGTRLLVL.